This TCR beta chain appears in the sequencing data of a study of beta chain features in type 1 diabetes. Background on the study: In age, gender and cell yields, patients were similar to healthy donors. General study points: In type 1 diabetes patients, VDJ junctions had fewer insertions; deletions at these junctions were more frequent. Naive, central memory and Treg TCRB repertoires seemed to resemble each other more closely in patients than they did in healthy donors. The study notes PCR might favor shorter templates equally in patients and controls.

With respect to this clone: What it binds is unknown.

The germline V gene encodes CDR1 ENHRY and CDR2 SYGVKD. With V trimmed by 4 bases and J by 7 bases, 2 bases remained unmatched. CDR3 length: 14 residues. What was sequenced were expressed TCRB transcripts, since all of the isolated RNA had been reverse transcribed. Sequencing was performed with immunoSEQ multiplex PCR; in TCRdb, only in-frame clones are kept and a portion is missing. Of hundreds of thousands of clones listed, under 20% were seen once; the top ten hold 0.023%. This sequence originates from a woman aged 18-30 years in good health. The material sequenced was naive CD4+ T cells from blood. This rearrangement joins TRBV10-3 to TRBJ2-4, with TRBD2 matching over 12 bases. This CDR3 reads CAISASGRDNIQYF. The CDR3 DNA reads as TGTGCCATCAGTGCTAGCGGGAGGGATAACATTCAGTACTTC.